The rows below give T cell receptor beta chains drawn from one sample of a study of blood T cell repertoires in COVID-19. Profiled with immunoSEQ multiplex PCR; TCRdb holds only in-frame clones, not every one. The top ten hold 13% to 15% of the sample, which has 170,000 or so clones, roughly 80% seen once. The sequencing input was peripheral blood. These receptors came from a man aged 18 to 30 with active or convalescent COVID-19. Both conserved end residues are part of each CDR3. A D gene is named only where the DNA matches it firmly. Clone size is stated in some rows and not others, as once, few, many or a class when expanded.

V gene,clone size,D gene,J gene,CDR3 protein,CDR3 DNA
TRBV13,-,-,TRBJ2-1,CASSLQGRGAYNEQFF,TGTGCCAGCAGCTTACAGGGACGGGGGGCTTACAATGAGCAGTTCTTC
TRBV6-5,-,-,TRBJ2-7,CASSYDSRGRVWQYF,TGTGCCAGCAGTTACGATTCCCGGGGTAGGGTGTGGCAGTACTTC
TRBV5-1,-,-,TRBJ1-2,CASSSGQLPATNYGYTF,TGCGCCAGCAGCTCTGGACAGTTGCCCGCTACTAACTATGGCTACACCTTC
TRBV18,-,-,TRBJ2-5,CASSIPGTQYF,TGTGCCAGCTCCATCCCCGGGACCCAGTACTTC
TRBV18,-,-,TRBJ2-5,CASSPRVGVETQYF,TGTGCCAGCTCACCACGAGTAGGAGTTGAGACCCAGTACTTC
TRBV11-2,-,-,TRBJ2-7,CASSLVFQGRYEQYF,TGTGCCAGCAGCTTAGTTTTCCAGGGGCGGTACGAGCAGTACTTC
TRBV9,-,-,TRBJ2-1,CASRGGDFNEQFF,TGTGCCAGCAGGGGGGGAGATTTCAATGAGCAGTTCTTC
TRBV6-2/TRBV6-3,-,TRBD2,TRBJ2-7,CASSYSILAGGLEQYF,TGTGCCAGCAGTTACTCCATTTTAGCGGGAGGCCTCGAGCAGTACTTC
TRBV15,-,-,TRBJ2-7,CATSRDLGQGREQYF,TGTGCCACCAGCAGAGATCTCGGGCAGGGTCGGGAGCAGTACTTC
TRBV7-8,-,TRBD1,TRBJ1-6,CASRDRGNSPLHF,TGTGCCAGCAGGGACAGGGGGAATTCACCCCTCCACTTT
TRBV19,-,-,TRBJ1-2,CASSIVRDAYYGYTF,TGTGCCAGTAGTATAGTGCGGGACGCCTACTATGGCTACACCTTC
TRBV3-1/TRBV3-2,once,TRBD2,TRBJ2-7,CASSHGGLAGNYEQYF,TGTGCCAGCAGCCATGGTGGACTAGCGGGAAACTACGAGCAGTACTTC
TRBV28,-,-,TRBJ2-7,CASSFRDSLQYF,TGTGCCAGCAGTTTTCGGGACTCGCTTCAGTACTTC
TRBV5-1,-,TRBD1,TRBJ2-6,CASSKSRDRAGANVLTF,TGCGCCAGCAGCAAGTCCCGGGACAGGGCTGGGGCCAACGTCCTGACTTTC
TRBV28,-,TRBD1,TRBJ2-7,CASSFPGQRYEQYF,TGTGCCAGCAGTTTCCCGGGACAGAGATACGAGCAGTACTTC
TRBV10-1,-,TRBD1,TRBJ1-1,CASRGTGGPNTEAFF,TGCGCCAGCCGCGGGACAGGGGGCCCCAACACTGAAGCTTTCTTT
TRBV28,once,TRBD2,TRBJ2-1,CASSSPLAASSYNEQFF,TGTGCCAGCAGTTCCCCTCTAGCGGCGAGCTCCTACAATGAGCAGTTCTTC
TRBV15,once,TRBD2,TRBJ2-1,CATSRTGGLDNEQFF,TGTGCCACCAGCAGGACGGGGGGTTTAGACAATGAGCAGTTCTTC
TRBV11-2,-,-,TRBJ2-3,CASSLRQMEGTQYF,TGTGCCAGCAGCTTAAGGCAGATGGAGGGAACGCAGTATTTT
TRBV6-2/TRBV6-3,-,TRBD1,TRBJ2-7,CASSPRQGGYEQYF,TGTGCCAGCAGTCCAAGACAGGGGGGCTACGAGCAGTACTTC
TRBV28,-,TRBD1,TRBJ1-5,CASSFPGQGGQPQHF,TGTGCCAGCAGTTTTCCGGGACAGGGAGGGCAGCCCCAGCATTTT
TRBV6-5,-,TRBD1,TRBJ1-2,CASSETGTDNYGYTF,TGTGCCAGCAGCGAGACCGGGACAGATAACTATGGCTACACCTTC
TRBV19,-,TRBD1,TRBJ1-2,CASNRDRDNYGYTF,TGTGCCAGTAACCGGGACAGGGATAACTATGGCTACACCTTC
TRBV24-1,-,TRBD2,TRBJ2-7,CATSDRTSGPYEQYF,TGTGCCACCAGTGACCGAACTAGCGGACCCTACGAGCAGTACTTC
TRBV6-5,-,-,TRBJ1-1,CASTGVESNTEAFF,TGTGCCAGCACGGGGGTTGAGTCGAACACTGAAGCTTTCTTT
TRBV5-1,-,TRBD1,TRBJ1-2,CASSLGNPGGYGYTF,TGCGCCAGCAGCTTGGGGAACCCAGGGGGCTATGGCTACACCTTC
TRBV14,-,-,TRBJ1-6,CASSPRVNLINSPLHF,TGTGCCAGCAGCCCGAGAGTTAACCTGATTAATTCACCCCTCCACTTT
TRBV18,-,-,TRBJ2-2,CASSPRLGRVLNTGELFF,TGTGCCAGCTCACCAAGACTAGGACGGGTCCTGAACACCGGGGAGCTGTTTTTT
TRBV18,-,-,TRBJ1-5,CASSPDAEGQPQHF,TGTGCCAGCTCTCCCGATGCGGAAGGTCAGCCCCAGCATTTT